This T cell receptor (beta chain) was identified during a study of blood T cell repertoires in COVID-19. For the study at large: COVID-19 samples from acute and convalescent phases originated in the United States, Italy and Spain. From T cells, B-cell-depleted T cells, or PBMCs came the material, which was cDNA or gDNA.

Per germline, CDR1 LGHNT and CDR2 FRNRAP. With V trimmed by 1 base and J by 12 bases, 11 bases remained unmatched. CDR3 length: 16 amino acids. Produced via immunoSEQ multiplex PCR; TCRdb's table is partial and in-frame only. Here the sample spans roughly 250,000 clones, about nine tenths being singletons. This chain connects TRBV12-5 to TRBJ1-5; TRBD1 agrees at 11 bases. This sequence originates from a man aged 60 to 69 who had recovered from COVID-19. Sample: peripheral blood. The CDR3 bases are TGTGCTAGTGGTTTGGGGACAGGGGGCGGCGAATCCAGCCAGCATTTT. Translating it yields CASGLGTGGGESSQHF.